The rows below give T cell receptor beta chains drawn from one sample of a study of response to subunit inactivated influenza vaccine. TCRdb re-analysed the RT-PCR reads in MiXCR, keeping a single row per CDR3 protein. The sample records under 550,000 distinct CDR3 sequences, 7.6% being singletons. The material sequenced was PBMCs from blood, taken about 23 months after vaccination. The receptors were gathered from a man aged 50 to 69 who received an inactivated influenza vaccine. The CDR3 runs from the conserved cysteine through the conserved F or W. Each record gives: J gene, D gene, clone size, V gene, CDR3 protein, CDR3 DNA. D genes are given only for firm matches. Only some rows state a clone size, as once, few, many or a class for expanded clones.

TRBJ2-7	.	few	TRBV29-1	CSVERPDSQSYEQYF	TGCAGCGTTGAACGTCCGGACAGCCAATCCTACGAGCAGTACTTC
TRBJ2-1	.	.	TRBV4-3	CASIGAAGQRYNEQFF	TGCGCCAGCATCGGTGCGGCGGGACAGCGATACAATGAGCAGTTCTTC
TRBJ1-2	TRBD1	many	TRBV4-1	CASSGQGNYGYTF	TGCGCCAGCAGCGGACAGGGGAACTATGGCTACACCTTC
TRBJ2-2	TRBD1	many	TRBV12-3/TRBV12-4	CASSLRGRATGELFF	TGTGCCAGCAGTTTGAGGGGGCGGGCCACCGGGGAGCTGTTTTTT
TRBJ2-1	TRBD2	many	TRBV4-3	CASSQDRSGGAREQFF	TGCGCCAGCAGCCAAGATCGAAGCGGGGGGGCGCGTGAGCAGTTCTTC
TRBJ2-7	.	.	TRBV9	CASSVARGDAYYEQYF	TGTGCCAGCAGCGTAGCGCGAGGGGACGCTTACTACGAGCAGTACTTC
TRBJ1-5	TRBD1	.	TRBV6-1	CASSGGQGTGQPQHF	TGTGCCAGCAGTGGGGGACAGGGGACGGGTCAGCCCCAGCATTTT
TRBJ1-5	.	.	TRBV6-2/TRBV6-3	CASSYSRGAPNQPQHF	TGTGCCAGCAGTTACAGCAGGGGCGCCCCCAATCAGCCCCAGCATTTT
TRBJ2-5	TRBD1	many	TRBV4-3	CASSSQWDRGQETQYF	TGCGCCAGCAGCTCTCAATGGGACAGGGGGCAAGAGACCCAGTACTTC
TRBJ2-1	TRBD1	many	TRBV5-5	CASSLWDRGHLSNEQFF	TGTGCCAGCAGCTTGTGGGACAGGGGCCATCTTTCCAATGAGCAGTTCTTC
TRBJ2-5	TRBD1	many	TRBV6-1	CASSEGGGPETQYF	TGTGCCAGCAGTGAAGGAGGGGGCCCAGAGACCCAGTACTTC
TRBJ2-5	.	few	TRBV6-5	CASSYVSRLWETQYF	TGTGCCAGCAGTTACGTCAGTCGGCTTTGGGAGACCCAGTACTTC
TRBJ2-5	TRBD1	few	TRBV28	CASSIPGGQETQYF	TGTGCCAGCAGCATTCCAGGGGGACAAGAGACCCAGTACTTC
TRBJ2-2	TRBD2	.	TRBV24-1	CATSDFGGGTTGELFF	TGTGCCACCAGTGATTTTGGCGGGGGTACGACGGGGGAGCTGTTTTTT
TRBJ1-5	.	many	TRBV28	CASSLLQQGSNQPQHF	TGTGCCAGCAGTTTATTACAACAGGGTAGCAATCAGCCCCAGCATTTT
TRBJ1-1	.	few	TRBV3-1	CASSRSGVGNTEAFF	TGTGCCAGCAGCCGAAGCGGAGTGGGGAACACTGAAGCTTTCTTT
TRBJ2-1	TRBD2	many	TRBV10-3	CAISDQRGGFGNEQFF	TGTGCCATCAGTGATCAGCGGGGGGGCTTCGGCAATGAGCAGTTCTTC
TRBJ2-5	TRBD2	.	TRBV5-1	CASTDVSGGGETQYF	TGCGCCAGCACCGATGTAAGCGGGGGCGGAGAGACCCAGTACTTC
TRBJ2-5	.	once	TRBV18	CASSAGMVQETQYF	TGTGCCAGCTCAGCAGGGATGGTCCAAGAGACCCAGTACTTC
TRBJ1-1	.	many	TRBV20-1	CSARDHSRGGTEAFF	TGCAGTGCTAGAGATCATAGCAGGGGTGGTACTGAAGCTTTCTTT
TRBJ1-1	.	many	TRBV7-2	CASSLWTDDTEAFF	TGTGCCAGCAGCTTGTGGACAGACGACACTGAAGCTTTCTTT
TRBJ2-2	TRBD2	many	TRBV12-3/TRBV12-4	CASSPTSGGPGTGELFF	TGTGCCAGCAGTCCGACTAGCGGGGGGCCAGGGACCGGGGAGCTGTTTTTT
TRBJ2-1	.	few	TRBV20-1	CSAEDSYNEQFF	TGCAGTGCGGAGGACAGTTACAATGAGCAGTTCTTC
TRBJ1-4	TRBD1	.	TRBV7-9	CASTLVEPGQNF	TGTGCCAGCACCTTAGTGGAGCCGGGACAGAATTTT
TRBJ2-2	TRBD1	many	TRBV30	CAWNRQGTGELFF	TGTGCCTGGAATCGACAGGGCACCGGGGAGCTGTTTTTT
TRBJ1-6	.	.	TRBV4-2	CASSRGGTHNSPLHF	TGTGCCAGCAGCCGAGGGGGGACACACAATTCACCCCTCCACTTT
TRBJ2-7	.	few	TRBV3-1	CASSHDRESEQYF	TGTGCCAGCAGCCATGACAGAGAAAGCGAGCAGTACTTC
TRBJ2-1	TRBD2	few	TRBV20-1	CSARDLTSGNYNEQFF	TGCAGTGCTAGAGATCTCACTAGCGGGAACTACAATGAGCAGTTCTTC
TRBJ1-2	.	many	TRBV7-8	CASSLDLTANRGYTF	TGTGCCAGCAGCTTAGACCTGACAGCCAACAGGGGCTACACCTTC
TRBJ1-1	TRBD1	.	TRBV9	CASSVAAGGGMEAFF	TGTGCCAGCAGCGTAGCCGCAGGGGGAGGAATGGAAGCTTTCTTT
TRBJ2-1	.	few	TRBV9	CASSVAASEAYNEQFF	TGTGCCAGCAGCGTAGCAGCTAGCGAAGCCTACAATGAGCAGTTCTTC
TRBJ2-3	TRBD1	.	TRBV28	CASSSLPGQGITDTQYF	TGTGCCAGCAGTTCCCTACCGGGACAGGGGATCACAGATACGCAGTATTTT
TRBJ2-1	TRBD2	many	TRBV24-1	CATSPPAGAFSYNEQFF	TGTGCCACCAGTCCTCCAGCGGGGGCCTTCTCCTACAATGAGCAGTTCTTC
TRBJ2-1	TRBD2	few	TRBV2	CASSRKGLASSYNEQFF	TGTGCCAGCAGCCGCAAGGGACTAGCGAGCTCCTACAATGAGCAGTTCTTC
TRBJ2-7	.	.	TRBV12-3/TRBV12-4	CASSSRVRSSYEQYF	TGTGCCAGCAGTTCGAGGGTTAGGAGCTCCTACGAGCAGTACTTC
TRBJ1-2	.	few	TRBV7-2	CASSPAVGDYGYTF	TGTGCCAGCAGCCCAGCTGTAGGGGACTATGGCTACACCTTC
TRBJ1-5	TRBD1	.	TRBV6-2/TRBV6-3	CASSYGTGNQPQHF	TGTGCCAGCAGTTACGGGACAGGGAATCAGCCCCAGCATTTT
TRBJ2-3	.	few	TRBV7-9	CASSSISHPTTDTQYF	TGTGCCAGCAGCTCGATCTCCCACCCGACCACAGATACGCAGTATTTT
TRBJ2-7	.	few	TRBV5-5	CASSLGQLLYEQYF	TGTGCCAGCAGCCTAGGACAGTTACTCTACGAGCAGTACTTC
TRBJ2-3	.	many	TRBV12-3/TRBV12-4	CASSPPSLTDTQYF	TGTGCCAGCAGTCCCCCTAGTCTCACAGATACGCAGTATTTT
TRBJ2-2	TRBD2	.	TRBV5-1	CASRGTRNTGELFF	TGCGCCAGCAGAGGGACTAGGAACACCGGGGAGCTGTTTTTT
TRBJ1-1	.	.	TRBV3-1	CASSQDSAGTLNTEAFF	TGTGCCAGCAGCCAAGATTCGGCCGGGACATTGAACACTGAAGCTTTCTTT
TRBJ1-1	.	few	TRBV4-1	CASSSPSRLQGTMNTEAFF	TGCGCCAGCAGCTCCCCGTCGCGATTACAGGGAACCATGAACACTGAAGCTTTCTTT
TRBJ2-7	.	few	TRBV18	CAATPGFGGEQYF	TGTGCCGCTACACCAGGGTTCGGAGGCGAGCAGTACTTC
TRBJ1-1	.	.	TRBV7-9	CASGALDGNTEAFF	TGTGCCAGCGGGGCCTTAGACGGGAACACTGAAGCTTTCTTT
TRBJ1-2	TRBD1	.	TRBV12-3/TRBV12-4	CASSFLDRSGYTF	TGTGCCAGCAGTTTCCTGGACAGGTCGGGCTACACCTTC
TRBJ2-5	.	few	TRBV20-1	CSARQETQETQYF	TGCAGTGCTAGACAGGAGACTCAAGAGACCCAGTACTTC
TRBJ1-1	.	.	TRBV28	CASSLGFPTEAFF	TGTGCCAGCAGTTTAGGGTTCCCCACTGAAGCTTTCTTT
TRBJ2-1	.	many	TRBV5-1	CASSLARGGNEQFF	TGCGCCAGCAGCTTGGCAAGGGGGGGCAATGAGCAGTTCTTC
TRBJ2-2	TRBD2	.	TRBV10-3	CAISEAARGTTGELFF	TGTGCCATCAGTGAAGCTGCGCGGGGGACCACCGGGGAGCTGTTTTTT
TRBJ2-1	TRBD2	few	TRBV9	CASSAQREPYNEQFF	TGTGCCAGCAGCGCCCAGCGGGAGCCCTACAATGAGCAGTTCTTC
TRBJ2-2	.	.	TRBV2	CASTVAGELFF	TGTGCCAGCACCGTAGCCGGGGAGCTGTTTTTT
TRBJ2-7	.	many	TRBV12-3/TRBV12-4	CASSLWGRVKTYEQYF	TGTGCCAGCAGTTTATGGGGGCGGGTAAAAACCTACGAGCAGTACTTC
TRBJ2-7	.	.	TRBV11-2	CASSFSDGNSYEQYF	TGTGCCAGCAGCTTCTCGGACGGCAACTCCTACGAGCAGTACTTC
TRBJ1-2	.	.	TRBV12-3/TRBV12-4	CASSWLGNEGYTF	TGTGCCAGCAGTTGGCTTGGGAATGAGGGCTACACCTTC
TRBJ1-2	TRBD1	many	TRBV5-5	CASSLDRDRGYLGYTF	TGTGCCAGCAGCCTAGACCGGGACAGGGGCTACTTGGGCTACACCTTC